Sequencing of this T cell receptor beta chain was carried out in a study of blood T cell repertoires in COVID-19. In the study overall: The study drew acute and convalescent COVID-19 samples from the United States, Italy and Spain. Sample material is recorded as cDNA or gDNA derived from T cells, B-cell-depleted T cells, or PBMCs.

Per the original data handling: Amplification from reference gene primers served as the basis for estimated nucleated cell counts. Measured with immunoSEQ multiplex PCR; TCRdb has only the in-frame clones, and not every one. That table gives V, J and clone size, and the DNA gave D and trimming. The sample yields over 50,000 clones, about three quarters seen once. CDR1 and CDR2 (germline): SEHNR, FQNEAQ (reference sequence). This CDR3 has 19 amino acids. Unmatched junction bases numbered 6, after V lost 1 base and J lost 3 bases. The chain recombines TRBV7-9 with TRBJ2-2, with 15 bases matching TRBD2. This clonotype was obtained from a human donor with active or convalescent COVID-19. The donor label of this sample is uncertain. Input material: peripheral blood. The CDR3 sequence: CASSLVGTSGRSHTGELFF. CDR3 nucleotides: TGTGCCAGCAGCTTAGTAGGGACTAGCGGGAGGTCCCACACCGGGGAGCTGTTTTTT.